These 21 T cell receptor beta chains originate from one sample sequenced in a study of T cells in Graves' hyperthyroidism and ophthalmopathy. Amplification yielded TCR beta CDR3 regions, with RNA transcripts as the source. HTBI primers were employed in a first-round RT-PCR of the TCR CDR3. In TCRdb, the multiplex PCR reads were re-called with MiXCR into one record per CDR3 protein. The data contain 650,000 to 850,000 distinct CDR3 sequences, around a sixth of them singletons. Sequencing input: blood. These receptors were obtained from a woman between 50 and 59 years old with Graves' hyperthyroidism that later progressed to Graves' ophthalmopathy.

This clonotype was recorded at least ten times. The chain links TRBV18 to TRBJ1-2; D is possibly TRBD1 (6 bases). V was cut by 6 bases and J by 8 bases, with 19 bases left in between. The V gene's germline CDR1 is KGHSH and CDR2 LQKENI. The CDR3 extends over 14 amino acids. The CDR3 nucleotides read TGTGCCAGCTCCGTCGAGGGGGGAGAGGAAGGCTACACCTTC. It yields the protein CASSVEGGEEGYTF.

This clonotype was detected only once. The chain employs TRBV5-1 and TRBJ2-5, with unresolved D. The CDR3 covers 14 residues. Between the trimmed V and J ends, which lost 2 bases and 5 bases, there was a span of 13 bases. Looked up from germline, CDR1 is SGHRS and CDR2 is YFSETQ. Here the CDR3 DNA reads TGCGCCAGCAGCTTTGAGCCGGCGGCTGAGACCCAGTACTTC. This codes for CASSFEPAAETQYF.

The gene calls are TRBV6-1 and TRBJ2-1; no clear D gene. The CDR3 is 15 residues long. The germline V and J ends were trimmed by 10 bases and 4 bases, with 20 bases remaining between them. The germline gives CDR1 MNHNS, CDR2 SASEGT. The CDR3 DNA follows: TGTGCCACCCTAAGTCCGGGTGGATTATACAATGAGCAGTTCTTC. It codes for CATLSPGGLYNEQFF.

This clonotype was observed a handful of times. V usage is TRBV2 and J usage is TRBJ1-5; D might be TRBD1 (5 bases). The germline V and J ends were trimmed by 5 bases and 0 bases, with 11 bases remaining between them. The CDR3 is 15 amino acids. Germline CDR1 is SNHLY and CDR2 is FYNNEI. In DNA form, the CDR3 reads TGTGCCAGCAGTCCAACCCAGGGTAGCAATCAGCCCCAGCATTTT. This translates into CASSPTQGSNQPQHF. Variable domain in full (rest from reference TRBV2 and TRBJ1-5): EPEVTQTPSHQVTQMGQEVILRCVPISNHLYFYWYRQILGQKVEFLVSFYNNEISEKSEIFDDQFSVERPDGSNFTLKIRSTKLEDSAMYFCASSPTQGSNQPQHFGDGTRLSIL.

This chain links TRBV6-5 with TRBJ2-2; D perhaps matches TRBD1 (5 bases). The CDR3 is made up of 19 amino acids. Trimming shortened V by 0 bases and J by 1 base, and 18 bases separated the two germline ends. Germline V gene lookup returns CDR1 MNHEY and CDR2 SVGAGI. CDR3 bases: TGTGCCAGCAGTTACTCGATCCAGACTGTCAGGGAGAACACCGGGGAGCTGTTTTTT. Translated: CASSYSIQTVRENTGELFF.

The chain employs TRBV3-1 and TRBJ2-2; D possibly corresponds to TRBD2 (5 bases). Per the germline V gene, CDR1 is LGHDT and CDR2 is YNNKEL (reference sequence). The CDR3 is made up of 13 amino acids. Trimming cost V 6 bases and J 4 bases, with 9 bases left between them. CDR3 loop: CASRREFTGELFF. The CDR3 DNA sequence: TGTGCCAGCAGGAGGGAGTTCACCGGGGAGCTGTTTTTT. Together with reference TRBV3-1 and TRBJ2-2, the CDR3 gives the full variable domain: DTAVSQTPKYLVTQMGNDKSIKCEQNLGHDTMYWYKQDSKKFLKIMFSYNNKELIINETVPNRFSPKSPDKAHLNLHINSLELGDSAVYFCASRREFTGELFFGEGSRLTVL.

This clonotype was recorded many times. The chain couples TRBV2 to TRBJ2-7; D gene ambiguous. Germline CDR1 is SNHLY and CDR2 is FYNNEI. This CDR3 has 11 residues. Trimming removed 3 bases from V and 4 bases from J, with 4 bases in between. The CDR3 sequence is CASSDGYEQYF. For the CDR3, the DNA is TGTGCCAGCAGTGATGGGTACGAGCAGTACTTC.

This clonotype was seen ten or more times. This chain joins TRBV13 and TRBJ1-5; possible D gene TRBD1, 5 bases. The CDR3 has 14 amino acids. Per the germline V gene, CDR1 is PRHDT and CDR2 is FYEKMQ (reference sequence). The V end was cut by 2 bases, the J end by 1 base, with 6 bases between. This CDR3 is CASSLWGSNQPQHF. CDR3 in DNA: TGTGCCAGCAGCTTATGGGGGAGCAATCAGCCCCAGCATTTT.

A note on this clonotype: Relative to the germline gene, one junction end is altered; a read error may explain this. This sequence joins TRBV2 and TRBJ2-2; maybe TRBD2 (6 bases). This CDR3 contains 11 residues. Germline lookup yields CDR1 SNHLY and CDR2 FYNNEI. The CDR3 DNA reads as TGTGCCAGCAGCGCTCCCGGGGGGCTGTTTTTT. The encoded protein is CASSAPGGLFF.

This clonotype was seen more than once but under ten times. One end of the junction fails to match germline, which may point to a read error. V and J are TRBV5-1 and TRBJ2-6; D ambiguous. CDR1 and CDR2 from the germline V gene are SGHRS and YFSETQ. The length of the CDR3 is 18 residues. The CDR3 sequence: CASSPRTAPISWANVLTF. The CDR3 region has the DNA TGTGCCAGCAGCCCTCGGACGGCGCCGATTTCGTGGGCCAACGTCCTGACTTTC.

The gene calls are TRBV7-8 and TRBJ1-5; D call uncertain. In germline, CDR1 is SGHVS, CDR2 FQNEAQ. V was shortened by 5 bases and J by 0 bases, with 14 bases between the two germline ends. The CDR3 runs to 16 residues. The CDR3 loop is CASSPEGFYSNQPQHF. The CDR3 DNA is TGTGCCAGCAGCCCCGAAGGGTTCTATAGCAATCAGCCCCAGCATTTT.

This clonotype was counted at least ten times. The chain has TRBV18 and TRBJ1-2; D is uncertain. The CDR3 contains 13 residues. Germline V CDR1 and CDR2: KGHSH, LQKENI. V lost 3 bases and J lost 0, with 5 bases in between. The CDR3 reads CASSPEANYGYTF. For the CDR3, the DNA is TGTGCCAGCTCACCGGAGGCTAACTATGGCTACACCTTC. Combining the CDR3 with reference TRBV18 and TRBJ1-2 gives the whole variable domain NAGVMQNPRHLVRRRGQEARLRCSPMKGHSHVYWYRQLPEEGLKFMVYLQKENIIDESGMPKERFSAEFPKEGPSILRIQQVVRGDSAAYFCASSPEANYGYTFGSGTRLTVV.

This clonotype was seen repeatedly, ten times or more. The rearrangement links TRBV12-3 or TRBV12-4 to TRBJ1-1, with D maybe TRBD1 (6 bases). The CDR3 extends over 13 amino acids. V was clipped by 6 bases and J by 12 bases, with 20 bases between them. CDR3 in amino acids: CASSGIIRDNTFF. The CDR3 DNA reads TGTGCCAGCAGCGGAATCATCCGGGACAATACTTTCTTT.

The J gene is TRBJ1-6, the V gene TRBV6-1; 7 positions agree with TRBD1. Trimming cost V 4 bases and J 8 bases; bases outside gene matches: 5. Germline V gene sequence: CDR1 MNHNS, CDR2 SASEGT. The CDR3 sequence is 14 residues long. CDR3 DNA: TGTGCCAGCAGTGGACAGGGTGCGGATTCACCCCTCCACTTT. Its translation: CASSGQGADSPLHF.

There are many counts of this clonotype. The CDR3 DNA sequence: TGTGCCAGCAGTCGGGACAGGGTGAATGAAAAACTGTTTTTT. Translating gives CASSRDRVNEKLFF. The V and J genes are TRBV2 and TRBJ1-4; TRBD1 matches 9 bases. The CDR3 contains 14 residues. Germline trimming cut 5 bases from V and 5 bases from J; bases unmatched to any gene: 3. CDR1 SNHLY and CDR2 FYNNEI come from the germline V gene.

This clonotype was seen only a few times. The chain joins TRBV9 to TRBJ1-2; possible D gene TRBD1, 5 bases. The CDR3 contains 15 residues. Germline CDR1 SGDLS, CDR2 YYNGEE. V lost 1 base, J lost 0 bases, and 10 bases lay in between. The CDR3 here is CASSVTTGANYGYTF. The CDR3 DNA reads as TGTGCCAGCAGCGTAACCACAGGCGCTAACTATGGCTACACCTTC. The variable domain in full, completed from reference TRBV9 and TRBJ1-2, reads DSGVTQTPKHLITATGQRVTLRCSPRSGDLSVYWYQQSLDQGLQFLIQYYNGEERAKGNILERFSAQQFPDLHSELNLSSLELGDSALYFCASSVTTGANYGYTFGSGTRLTVV.

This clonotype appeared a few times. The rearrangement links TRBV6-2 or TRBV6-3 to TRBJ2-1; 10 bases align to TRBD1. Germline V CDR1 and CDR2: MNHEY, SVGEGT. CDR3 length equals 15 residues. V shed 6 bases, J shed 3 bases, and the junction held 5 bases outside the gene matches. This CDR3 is CASSRTGGFYNEQFF. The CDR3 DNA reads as TGTGCCAGCAGCCGGACAGGGGGATTCTACAATGAGCAGTTCTTC.

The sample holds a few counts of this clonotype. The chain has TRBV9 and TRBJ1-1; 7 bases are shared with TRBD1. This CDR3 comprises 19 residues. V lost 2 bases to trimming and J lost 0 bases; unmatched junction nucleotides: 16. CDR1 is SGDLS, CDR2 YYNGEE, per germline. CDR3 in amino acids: CASSVDSRFGGQLNTEAFF. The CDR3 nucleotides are TGTGCCAGCAGCGTCGATTCAAGGTTCGGGGGACAGTTGAACACTGAAGCTTTCTTT.

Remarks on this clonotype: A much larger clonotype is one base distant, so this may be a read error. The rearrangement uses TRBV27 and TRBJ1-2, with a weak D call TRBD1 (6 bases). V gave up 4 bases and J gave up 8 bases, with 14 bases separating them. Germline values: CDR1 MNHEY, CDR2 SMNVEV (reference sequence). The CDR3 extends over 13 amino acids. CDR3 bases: TGTGCCAGCAGTTCGGACAAGGGGGGAGGCTACACCTTC. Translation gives CASSSDKGGGYTF.

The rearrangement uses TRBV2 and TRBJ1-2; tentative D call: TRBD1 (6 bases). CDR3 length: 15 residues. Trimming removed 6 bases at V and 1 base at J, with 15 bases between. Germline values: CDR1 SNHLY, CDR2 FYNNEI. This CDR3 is CASSPGQRDNYGYTF. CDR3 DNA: TGTGCCAGCAGCCCGGGACAACGGGATAACTATGGCTACACCTTC.

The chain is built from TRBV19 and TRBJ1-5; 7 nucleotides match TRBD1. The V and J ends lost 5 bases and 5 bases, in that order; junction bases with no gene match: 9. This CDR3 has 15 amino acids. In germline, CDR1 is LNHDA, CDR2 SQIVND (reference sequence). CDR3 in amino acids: CASSLRQGSYQPQHF. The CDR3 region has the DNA TGTGCCAGTAGTCTTCGACAGGGAAGTTATCAGCCCCAGCATTTT.